Reported below is one T cell receptor beta chain. What it binds is unknown. Looked up from germline, CDR1 is SNHLY and CDR2 is FYNNEI. V shed 6 bases, J shed 3 bases, and the junction held 5 bases outside the gene matches. This CDR3 is 13 amino acids long. The authors' processing: Junction-only sequences without quality scores came from ImmunoSEQ, so filtering differed. The data were produced by immunoSEQ multiplex PCR, yet TCRdb's version contains in-frame clones alone and is incomplete. That table is the source of V, J and clone size, and D and trimming were worked out from the DNA. The table includes around 2,000,000 clones, about 95% detected once. This specimen belongs to a study of shared clonotypes between healthy human individuals. Study background: The study used three CD4 naive, three CD4 memory, two CD8 naive and one CD8 memory plate per donor. General observations from the study: Larger estimated richness was generally seen in naive subsets than in memory subsets. Measured sharing among donors was expected to vary with sequencing depth.

CD8 cells regarded as naive lacked CD45RO, were positively chosen for CCR7, and omitted terminally differentiated effector memory CD45RA+ cells. The specimen was naive CD8+ T cells sorted from blood. This clonotype was sampled from a man aged 18 to 29 in good health. J is TRBJ2-7 and V is TRBV2, with 7 bases lining up with TRBD2. The CDR3: CASRGGADYEQYF. CDR3 coding DNA: TGTGCCAGCAGGGGAGGGGCTGACTACGAGCAGTACTTC. Complete variable domain (other parts from reference TRBV2 and TRBJ2-7): EPEVTQTPSHQVTQMGQEVILRCVPISNHLYFYWYRQILGQKVEFLVSFYNNEISEKSEIFDDQFSVERPDGSNFTLKIRSTKLEDSAMYFCASRGGADYEQYFGPGTRLTVT.